The source of this T cell receptor (beta chain) is a study of human T cells and chemical hapten exposure. Background on the study: It was small differences in pooled library volume that mainly caused per-sample TCR yields to vary.

Study-wide points: The study found that DPC sensitization did not change TCRs above 1 in 1000 frequency.

It was the library that attached unique molecular identifiers to individual cDNA molecules. Methods used by the authors: Ranging from about 23,224 to 750,000, TCR counts per sample had a median value of around 100,000. TCRdb processed the RACE reads anew with MiXCR; each CDR3 protein has one entry. The V and J calls and clone size come from TCRdb's table, not from the authors' own analysis. The sample holds around 130,000 distinct CDR3 sequences, approximately 10% seen once. Time point defined: healthy volunteer bleed at 2 weeks. Total RNA extraction was carried out from unfractionated whole blood. This CDR3 has 15 amino acids. Germline CDR1 SGHVS, CDR2 FNYEAQ. V gave up 0 bases and J gave up 5 bases, with 13 bases separating them. This clonotype was recorded a few times. The antigen is unknown.

The specimen was whole blood. The TCR comes from a male donor in good health. Some clones in this sample may be carry-over from other donors' samples. The J gene is TRBJ2-5, the V gene TRBV7-6; D possibly corresponds to TRBD2 (6 bases). The CDR3 spells CASSLAPGSAETQYF. As DNA, the CDR3 is TGTGCCAGCAGCTTAGCCCCCGGGAGCGCTGAGACCCAGTACTTC.